The 5 T cell receptor beta chains listed next were all sequenced from one sample in a study of technical replicates of blood from a handful of donors. The assay was immunoSEQ multiplex PCR, and TCRdb's table has in-frame clones only and misses some. The data hold about 69,000 clones, with about 90% observed a single time. Source material: PBMCs. The receptors were gathered from a human donor in good health. Some clones in this sample may be carry-over from other donors' samples.

The chain combines TRBV18 with TRBJ2-3, with D perhaps matching TRBD2 (5 bases). There are 16 residues in the CDR3. Trimming removed 6 bases at V and 2 bases at J, with 18 bases between. Looked up from germline, CDR1 is KGHSH and CDR2 is LQKENI. CDR3 protein: CASSPPLSGVTDTQYF. The CDR3 DNA follows: TGTGCCAGCTCTCCGCCTTTGAGCGGAGTCACAGATACGCAGTATTTT. Full variable domain (missing parts from reference TRBV18 and TRBJ2-3): NAGVMQNPRHLVRRRGQEARLRCSPMKGHSHVYWYRQLPEEGLKFMVYLQKENIIDESGMPKERFSAEFPKEGPSILRIQQVVRGDSAAYFCASSPPLSGVTDTQYFGPGTRLTVL.

The chain carries TRBV27 and TRBJ2-2; 7 positions agree with TRBD1. Trimming took 2 bases from V and 1 from J; bases not matched to a gene: 1. The germline gives CDR1 MNHEY, CDR2 SMNVEV (reference sequence). The CDR3 covers 15 residues. The CDR3 reads CASSLQGVNTGELFF. The CDR3 DNA sequence: TGTGCCAGCAGTTTACAGGGGGTGAACACCGGGGAGCTGTTTTTT.

This rearrangement joins TRBV19 to TRBJ1-1, with D possibly being TRBD1 (5 bases). Between the trimmed V and J ends, which lost 6 bases and 0 bases, there was a span of 17 bases. The CDR3 extends over 16 amino acids. CDR1 and CDR2 from the germline V gene are LNHDA and SQIVND (reference sequence). In DNA form, the CDR3 reads TGTGCCAGTAGCAGCCCACCGGGGGGGGTGAACACTGAAGCTTTCTTT. This gives the protein CASSSPPGGVNTEAFF. The full variable domain, in which reference TRBV19 and TRBJ1-1 provide the parts outside the CDR3, is DGGITQSPKYLFRKEGQNVTLSCEQNLNHDAMYWYRQDPGQGLRLIYYSQIVNDFQKGDIAEGYSVSREKKESFPLTVTSAQKNPTAFYLCASSSPPGGVNTEAFFGQGTRLTVV.

The V call is TRBV6-6, the J call TRBJ1-4; 8 nucleotides line up with TRBD1. The trim removed 2 bases at V and 8 bases at J, leaving 10 bases unmatched. Germline V gene sequence: CDR1 MNHNY, CDR2 SVGAGI (reference sequence). The CDR3 extends over 16 amino acids. The DNA of the CDR3 is TGTGCCAGCAGTTACGCGCGGACAGGGTCTAGCGAAAAACTGTTTTTT. As protein: CASSYARTGSSEKLFF.

V and J are TRBV5-4 and TRBJ2-3; D uncertain. Germline CDR1 reads SGHNT; CDR2 reads YYREEE (reference sequence). There are 14 residues in the CDR3. Trimming pared 2 bases from V and 3 bases from J, leaving 10 bases between. The chain's CDR3 is CASSLRQTTDTQYF. The CDR3 region has the DNA TGTGCCAGCAGCTTACGGCAGACTACAGATACGCAGTATTTT.